This is a list of T cell receptor beta chains from one sample in a study of patients and donors after allogeneic stem cell transplantation. Via MiXCR, TCRdb re-called the RT-PCR reads, giving one row per CDR3 protein. Of about 230,000 distinct CDR3 sequences in the sample, 13% to 15% were seen once. The sample comprised blood, either unsorted or a sorted T cell fraction (not recorded which). The receptors were gathered from a human donor who was either an allogeneic HSCT recipient or a stem cell or donor lymphocyte infusion donor (not recorded which). It is not recorded whose cells these are; they may come from a transplant donor. The CDR3 runs from the conserved cysteine through the conserved F or W. D genes are given only for firm matches. Clone size, where shown, is once, few, many, or a class for clones that have expanded.

TGTGCCAGCTCACCCGGCGGGGTAGGGGAAAAACTGTTTTTT | CASSPGGVGEKLFF | TRBJ1-4 | NA | TRBV18 | NA
TGCAGCGTCGTGGGACTAGCGGGAACGGGAGAGACCCAGTACTTC | CSVVGLAGTGETQYF | TRBJ2-5 | TRBD2 | TRBV29-1 | NA
TGTGCCAGCAGGAGCGGGGCCGGAAGAGATACGCAGTATTTT | CASRSGAGRDTQYF | TRBJ2-3 | TRBD2 | TRBV2 | NA
TGCGCCAGCAGCCCCGGCGATCACACAACTAATGAAAAACTGTTTTTT | CASSPGDHTTNEKLFF | TRBJ1-4 | NA | TRBV5-1 | few
TGTGCCAGTAGTATTCAGAACACTGAAGCTTTCTTT | CASSIQNTEAFF | TRBJ1-1 | NA | TRBV19 | many
TGTGCCAGCAGCCGCCGACTAGCGGGAGTGGAGACCCAGTACTTC | CASSRRLAGVETQYF | TRBJ2-5 | TRBD2 | TRBV7-6 | NA
TGTGCCAGCACCAAAAAAGTCCAGGGGAGCCTCTCTGGGGCCAACGTCCTGACTTTC | CASTKKVQGSLSGANVLTF | TRBJ2-6 | NA | TRBV3-1 | few
TGTGCCAGTAGCATAGGTTTCAGGGGATATGGCTACACCTTC | CASSIGFRGYGYTF | TRBJ1-2 | NA | TRBV19 | NA
TGCAGCGTTGATAAGGGCAGCACCGGGGAGCTGTTTTTT | CSVDKGSTGELFF | TRBJ2-2 | NA | TRBV29-1 | many
TGTGCCAGCAGCGAAGGGATACACACTGAAGCTTTCTTT | CASSEGIHTEAFF | TRBJ1-1 | NA | TRBV7-6 | NA
TGTGCCAGCAGCAGTTTGGGCGGAAACTATGGCTACACCTTC | CASSSLGGNYGYTF | TRBJ1-2 | NA | TRBV4-2 | medium-sized
TGTGCCAGCAGTTCCCGACAGGAGGCGTTTGAAAAACTGTTTTTT | CASSSRQEAFEKLFF | TRBJ1-4 | NA | TRBV12-3/TRBV12-4 | NA
TGTGCCAGCAGTTACCGTTCGACTAGCGGGAGGTACAATGAGCAGTTCTTC | CASSYRSTSGRYNEQFF | TRBJ2-1 | TRBD2 | TRBV6-2/TRBV6-3 | NA
TGTGCCAGCGGGACACCGAACTCCTACGAGCAGTACTTC | CASGTPNSYEQYF | TRBJ2-7 | NA | TRBV6-2/TRBV6-3 | few
TGTGCCAGCAGCTTAATGGGCGGGAGCTACAATGAGCAGTTCTTC | CASSLMGGSYNEQFF | TRBJ2-1 | TRBD2 | TRBV7-2 | few
TGCGCCAGCACCCGTGGAGATAATTCACCCCTCCACTTT | CASTRGDNSPLHF | TRBJ1-6 | NA | TRBV10-2 | few
TGTGCCAGCAGTCAGGGGGGACAGCGGACCCTAGGGGATGGCTACACCTTC | CASSQGGQRTLGDGYTF | TRBJ1-2 | TRBD1 | TRBV12-3/TRBV12-4 | few
TGTGCCAGCAGCAAAGCTCCTCCCGGGACAGGCAACAATGAGCAGTTCTTC | CASSKAPPGTGNNEQFF | TRBJ2-1 | NA | TRBV21-1 | NA
TGTGCCAGCAGCCTCCTTCGGGGTACTGAAGCTTTCTTT | CASSLLRGTEAFF | TRBJ1-1 | NA | TRBV11-3 | many
TGCAGTGCTAGCGACCTTTTACAGGGGGCTTGGACTGAAGCTTTCTTT | CSASDLLQGAWTEAFF | TRBJ1-1 | TRBD1 | TRBV20-1 | NA
TGTGCCAGCAGTCTAAAGCGGGGTCCCCACTCCGAGCAGTACTTC | CASSLKRGPHSEQYF | TRBJ2-7 | TRBD2 | TRBV6-1 | few
TGTGCCAGCATTAGACAGGGGGCACTCGGTGAGCAGTTCTTC | CASIRQGALGEQFF | TRBJ2-1 | TRBD1 | TRBV6-1 | NA
TGTGCCAGTAGTATAGGGCTACGCAACAAAAAACTGTTTTTT | CASSIGLRNKKLFF | TRBJ1-4 | NA | TRBV19 | few
TGCGCCAGCAGCACCAGGACAGTGTACGGGGAGCTGTTTTTT | CASSTRTVYGELFF | TRBJ2-2 | NA | TRBV5-1 | many
TGCGCCAGCAGGGCCGGGACAGTGAACACTGAAGCTTTCTTT | CASRAGTVNTEAFF | TRBJ1-1 | TRBD1 | TRBV5-1 | few
TGTGCCGGGACCCTCTCCTACGAGCAGTACTTC | CAGTLSYEQYF | TRBJ2-7 | NA | TRBV30 | NA
TGTGCCAGCAGCCCCACGCGGGGGAACACCATATATTTT | CASSPTRGNTIYF | TRBJ1-3 | NA | TRBV5-6 | NA
TGTGCCATCAGTGATGCCCTCCGTAAAGACCACGAGCAGTACTTC | CAISDALRKDHEQYF | TRBJ2-7 | NA | TRBV10-3 | few
TGCGCCAGCAGCCAACCAGGGGCCACTGAAGCTTTCTTT | CASSQPGATEAFF | TRBJ1-1 | NA | TRBV4-3 | few
TGTGCCAGCAGCTTACCGGGCCGTAGCTATGGCTACACCTTC | CASSLPGRSYGYTF | TRBJ1-2 | NA | TRBV7-8 | many
TGCGCCAGCAGCTTGGTTGCGGGGCCCCTCGATCAGACCCAGTACTTC | CASSLVAGPLDQTQYF | TRBJ2-5 | NA | TRBV5-1 | many
TGTGCCATCAGGGGACTTCTCGTGGACAATGAGCAGTTCTTC | CAIRGLLVDNEQFF | TRBJ2-1 | NA | TRBV10-3 | many
TGTGCCAGCAGTTACTCTTTATATCAAGAGACCCAGTACTTC | CASSYSLYQETQYF | TRBJ2-5 | NA | TRBV6-5 | few
TGTGCCAGTAGCCCCAGAGGACCCCAGGGATACAATGAGCAGTTCTTC | CASSPRGPQGYNEQFF | TRBJ2-1 | NA | TRBV19 | NA
TGTGCCAGCAGCCAAGAACCCGGACTAGCGGGAGAGGTGAGGTCCTACGAGCAGTACTTC | CASSQEPGLAGEVRSYEQYF | TRBJ2-7 | TRBD2 | TRBV4-2 | NA
TGCGCCAGCAGCGTCATCAGGGAGGGTAATTCACCCCTCCACTTT | CASSVIREGNSPLHF | TRBJ1-6 | NA | TRBV4-3 | few
TGTGCCAGCAGACTCCAAGAGTTCGGCACAGATACGCAGTATTTT | CASRLQEFGTDTQYF | TRBJ2-3 | NA | TRBV7-8 | many
TGTGCCACCAGTGATTCGGGTCAAGAGACCCAGTACTTC | CATSDSGQETQYF | TRBJ2-5 | NA | TRBV24-1 | many
TGCAGTGCTAGAGAGCTTCTAGAGACTGAAGCTTTCTTT | CSARELLETEAFF | TRBJ1-1 | NA | TRBV20-1 | NA
TGCGCCAGCAGCCAAGAACCAGCGGGTCCTAGCACAGATACGCAGTATTTT | CASSQEPAGPSTDTQYF | TRBJ2-3 | NA | TRBV4-1 | few
TGCAGTGCTAGGGGTCCAAACACTGAAGCTTTCTTT | CSARGPNTEAFF | TRBJ1-1 | NA | TRBV20-1 | many
TGTGCCAGCAGTTTTCCCGTGGGGGCCTCTATTGTTGAGCAGTACTTC | CASSFPVGASIVEQYF | TRBJ2-7 | NA | TRBV2 | few
TGTGCCAGCAGCTCGACGGGACTAGCGGGGGGTCGATCCTACGAGCAGTACTTC | CASSSTGLAGGRSYEQYF | TRBJ2-7 | TRBD2 | TRBV13 | few
TGTGCCAGTAGTCCAGCAGACGGCTCTGGGGCCAACGTCCTGACTTTC | CASSPADGSGANVLTF | TRBJ2-6 | NA | TRBV19 | NA
TGTGCCAGCTCACTTCAGACAGGCGCCTACGAGCAGTACTTC | CASSLQTGAYEQYF | TRBJ2-7 | NA | TRBV18 | NA
TGCAGTGCTAGGTTGGCGAGTCGCGAGCAGTACTTC | CSARLASREQYF | TRBJ2-7 | NA | TRBV20-1 | few
TGCAGTGCCCCTCGTACAGGCTACGGAAACACCATATATTTT | CSAPRTGYGNTIYF | TRBJ1-3 | NA | TRBV20-1 | NA
TGTGCCAGCAGCACTTCGTTGAACACTGAAGCTTTCTTT | CASSTSLNTEAFF | TRBJ1-1 | NA | TRBV27 | NA